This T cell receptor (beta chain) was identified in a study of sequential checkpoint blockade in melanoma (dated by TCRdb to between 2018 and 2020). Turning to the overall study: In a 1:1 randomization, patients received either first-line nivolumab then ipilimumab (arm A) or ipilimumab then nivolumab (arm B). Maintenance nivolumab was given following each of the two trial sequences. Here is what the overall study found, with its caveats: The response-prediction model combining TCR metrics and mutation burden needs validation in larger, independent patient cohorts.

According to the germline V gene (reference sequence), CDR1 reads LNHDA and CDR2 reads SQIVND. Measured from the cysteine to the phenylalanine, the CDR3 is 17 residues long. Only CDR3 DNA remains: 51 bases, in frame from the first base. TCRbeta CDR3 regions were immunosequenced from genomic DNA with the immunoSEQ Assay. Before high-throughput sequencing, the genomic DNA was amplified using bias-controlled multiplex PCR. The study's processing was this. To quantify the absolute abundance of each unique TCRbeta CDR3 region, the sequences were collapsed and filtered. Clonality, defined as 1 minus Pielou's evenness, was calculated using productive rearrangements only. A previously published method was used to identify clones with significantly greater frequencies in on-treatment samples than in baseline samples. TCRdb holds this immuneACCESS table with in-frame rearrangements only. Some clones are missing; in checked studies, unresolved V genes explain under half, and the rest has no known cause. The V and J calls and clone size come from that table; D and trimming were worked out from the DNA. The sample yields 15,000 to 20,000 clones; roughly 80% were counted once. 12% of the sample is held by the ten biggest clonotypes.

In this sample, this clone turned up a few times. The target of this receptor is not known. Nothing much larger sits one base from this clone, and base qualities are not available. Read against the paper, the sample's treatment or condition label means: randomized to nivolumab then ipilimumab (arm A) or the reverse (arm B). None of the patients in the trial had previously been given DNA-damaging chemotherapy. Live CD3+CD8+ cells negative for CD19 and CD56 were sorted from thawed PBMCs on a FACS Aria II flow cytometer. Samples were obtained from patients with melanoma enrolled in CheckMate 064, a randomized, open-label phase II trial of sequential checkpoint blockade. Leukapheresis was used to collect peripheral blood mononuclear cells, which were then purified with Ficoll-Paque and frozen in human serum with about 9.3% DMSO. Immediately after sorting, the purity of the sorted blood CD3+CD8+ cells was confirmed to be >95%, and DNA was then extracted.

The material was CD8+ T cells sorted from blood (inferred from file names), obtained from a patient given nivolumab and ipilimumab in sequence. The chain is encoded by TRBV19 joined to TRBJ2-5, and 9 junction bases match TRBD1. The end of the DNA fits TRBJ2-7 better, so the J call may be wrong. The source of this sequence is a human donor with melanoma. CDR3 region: CASSIASTGGGSYEQYF. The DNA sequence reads TGTGCCAGTAGTATAGCTTCGACAGGGGGAGGATCCTACGAGCAGTACTTC.